The 30 T cell receptor beta chains below come from one sample, sequenced in a study of molecular identifiers for immune sequencing clone quantification. TCRdb reanalysed the PCR reads using MiXCR and keeps one entry per CDR3 protein. The repertoire holds about 640,000 distinct CDR3 sequences, with 15% to 20% as singletons. Material for sequencing was naive CD8+ T cells from blood, with Jurkat cell RNA spiked in. Subset of the sample: FACS-sorted CD8+CD4-CCR7+CD45RA+ naive T cells. These receptor sequences come from a human donor in good health. Some libraries in this study had Jurkat cell RNA spiked in.

J is TRBJ1-2 and V is TRBV4-3; TRBD1 matches 7 bases. Germline V gene lookup returns CDR1 LGHNA and CDR2 YSLEER. V trimming: 10 bases; J trimming: 3 bases; junction bases outside the gene matches: 11. This CDR3 comprises 14 residues. For the CDR3, the DNA is TGCGCCACCAAAAATATCGGGACAGACTATGGCTACACCTTC. The encoded protein is CATKNIGTDYGYTF.

This chain joins TRBV6-2 or TRBV6-3 and TRBJ1-1, with unresolved D. Germline loops: CDR1 MNHEY, CDR2 SVGEGT. The CDR3 is 16 amino acids. Trimming shortened V by 2 bases and J by 3 bases, and 16 bases separated the two germline ends. CDR3 region: CASSYVWSGGDTEAFF. The CDR3 DNA reads as TGTGCCAGCAGTTACGTATGGTCTGGTGGGGACACTGAAGCTTTCTTT.

This clonotype was counted many times. The chain links TRBV27 to TRBJ2-5; 14 bases are a match to TRBD2. The CDR3 extends over 19 amino acids. The trim removed 4 bases at V and 2 bases at J, leaving 12 bases unmatched. Germline V lookup: CDR1 MNHEY, CDR2 SMNVEV (reference sequence). In nucleotides, the CDR3 is TGTGCCAGCAGTTATAGGAGACTAGCGGGAGGGCCGGTACAAGAGACCCAGTACTTC. As protein: CASSYRRLAGGPVQETQYF.

This clonotype was observed many times. The chain combines TRBV12-3 or TRBV12-4 with TRBJ2-1; no clear D gene. CDR3 size: 15 residues. Trimming pared 4 bases from V and 0 bases from J, leaving 10 bases between. The chain's CDR3 is CASSSDLGSYNEQFF. The CDR3 region has the DNA TGTGCCAGCAGTTCGGACCTAGGCTCCTACAATGAGCAGTTCTTC.

Of note for this clonotype: A much larger clone lies one base from this, so it may be a read error. V and J are TRBV4-1 and TRBJ1-1, with TRBD1 matching 10 bases. Germline CDR1 MGHRA, CDR2 YSYEKL. Germline trimming cut 3 bases from V and 2 bases from J; bases unmatched to any gene: 18. CDR3 length equals 20 residues. The CDR3, as DNA: TGCGCCAGCAGCCATCGTTCAGGACAGGGGGAGGGCGGCCGAAACACTGAAGCTTTCTTT. This sequence encodes CASSHRSGQGEGGRNTEAFF.

A few counts support this clonotype. CDR3 protein: CASSLEDSSTNEKLFF. CDR3 DNA: TGTGCCAGCAGTTTGGAGGACAGTTCAACTAATGAAAAACTGTTTTTT. The gene calls are TRBV28 and TRBJ1-4; perhaps TRBD1 as D (6 bases). The CDR3 length is 16 residues. Germline assignment: CDR1 MDHEN and CDR2 SYDVKM. The ends were cut back, 3 bases at V and 0 bases at J, with 11 bases in the middle.

This clonotype was seen at least ten times. This sequence joins TRBV20-1 and TRBJ1-4; D might be TRBD1 (6 bases). This CDR3 has 15 residues. With 0 bases removed from V and 5 bases from J, the gap between germline ends came to 13 bases. The germline gives CDR1 DFQATT, CDR2 SNEGSKA (reference sequence). CDR3 coding DNA: TGCAGTGCTAGAGATGTTTACAGGGAAAATGAAAAACTGTTTTTT. As protein: CSARDVYRENEKLFF.

A word on this clonotype: Compared with germline, one end of the junction differs, possibly owing to a read error. This rearrangement joins TRBV27 to TRBJ1-2, with D uncertain. The V gene's germline CDR1 is MNHEY and CDR2 SMNVEV (reference sequence). The length of the CDR3 is 13 residues. As DNA, the CDR3 is TGTGCCAGCAGTTTGAGCGGTAACTATGGCTACGCCTTC. It translates to CASSLSGNYGYAF.

With regard to this clonotype: One end of the junction fails to match germline, which may point to a read error. This sequence joins TRBV4-3 and TRBJ2-7; TRBD1 matches 7 bases. This CDR3 is 17 amino acids long. CDR1 and CDR2 (germline): LGHNA, YSLEER. CDR3 nucleotide sequence: TGCACCAGCAGCCAAGAGGGGCACCGGGACAGTCCCTACGAGCAGTACTTC. It encodes CTSSQEGHRDSPYEQYF.

The chain is built from TRBV7-9 and TRBJ1-2; maybe TRBD1 (6 bases). V lost 4 bases and J 4 bases, leaving 13 bases between the germline ends. The CDR3 consists of 14 residues. Germline V lookup: CDR1 SEHNR, CDR2 FQNEAQ (reference sequence). CDR3 in amino acids: CASSSEDSSYGYTF. CDR3 nucleotide sequence: TGTGCCAGCAGCTCAGAGGACAGTTCCTATGGCTACACCTTC.

The sample holds many counts of this clonotype. The chain links TRBV5-1 to TRBJ2-5, with 7 nucleotides matching TRBD2. V trimming: 4 bases; J trimming: 0 bases; junction bases outside the gene matches: 6. This CDR3 is built from 15 residues. Germline values: CDR1 SGHRS, CDR2 YFSETQ. The CDR3 protein is CASSAGGGDQETQYF. CDR3 DNA: TGCGCCAGCAGCGCCGGTGGGGGGGACCAAGAGACCCAGTACTTC.

About this clonotype itself: Being one base from a much bigger clone, this may be a read error. The chain recombines TRBV29-1 with TRBJ2-2, with D tentatively TRBD2 (7 bases). This CDR3 comprises 16 residues. Per germline, CDR1 SQVTM and CDR2 ANQGSEA. The CDR3 protein is CGVDSARGGGTGELFF. The CDR3 DNA reads TGCGGCGTTGACTCTGCGAGGGGGGGAGGAACCGGGGAGCTGTTTTTT.

This clonotype was found a few times. CDR3 nucleotide sequence: TGTGCCAGCAGCTTGGCTCGTCTAGCGGCCACAGATACGCAGTATTTT. It codes for CASSLARLAATDTQYF. The chain combines TRBV5-6 with TRBJ2-3; 7 bases agree with TRBD2. V dropped 0 bases and J dropped 2; count of bases not matched to a gene: 6. Per the germline V gene, CDR1 is SGHDT and CDR2 is YYEEEE. The length of the CDR3 is 16 residues.

A remark on this clonotype: A much larger clone differs from this one at a single base, so this may be a read error. The genes are TRBV19 and TRBJ2-7; 9 bases are a match to TRBD1. V trimming: 5 bases; J trimming: 5 bases; junction bases outside the gene matches: 7. Germline-derived CDR1 and CDR2 are LNHDA and SQIVND (reference sequence). CDR3 length equals 14 residues. In DNA, the CDR3 is TGTGCCAGTAGTTACGGGACAGGGTTCGACGAGCAGTACTTC. This gives the protein CASSYGTGFDEQYF.

This clonotype showed up many times. This chain links TRBV24-1 with TRBJ2-2; TRBD1 agrees at 10 bases. V trimming: 0 bases; J trimming: 4 bases; junction bases outside the gene matches: 7. The CDR3 consists of 18 residues. Germline V gives CDR1 KGHDR, CDR2 SFDVKD. The CDR3 sequence is CATSDLTWDRGTTGELFF. CDR3 DNA: TGTGCCACCAGTGATTTGACTTGGGACAGGGGTACCACCGGGGAGCTGTTTTTT.

As regards this clonotype: This may stem from a read error, because a much larger clone lies one nucleotide away. Likely a read error: the CDR3 ends without its conserved phenylalanine or tryptophan. The chain employs TRBV30 and TRBJ1-2, with D possibly matching TRBD1 (5 bases). CDR3 length equals 10 residues. CDR1 and CDR2 from the germline V gene are GTSNPN and SVGIG (reference sequence). Deletions cut 6 bases from V and 8 bases from J, with 10 bases between. The CDR3 region is CACSGDGYTS. CDR3 nucleotides: TGTGCCTGTTCTGGGGACGGCTACACCTCC.

The rearrangement joins TRBV12-3 or TRBV12-4 to TRBJ2-1; 10 bases fit TRBD2. The V gene end was trimmed by 5 bases and the J gene end by 8 bases; junction bases not matched to a gene: 12. CDR3 length: 16 amino acids. The CDR3 DNA reads TGTGCCAGCAGTCAGACTCCTAGCGGGAGAATAGATGAGCAGTTCTTC. Protein sequence: CASSQTPSGRIDEQFF.

At least ten counts were recorded for this clonotype. J is TRBJ1-5 and V is TRBV6-5; D not certain. Germline V gene data show CDR1 as MNHEY and CDR2 as SVGAGI. V shed 6 bases and J shed 6 bases, with 12 bases lying between them. The CDR3 covers 13 residues. CDR3 protein: CASSLSDGQPQHF. The CDR3 DNA is TGTGCCAGCAGCCTCTCCGATGGTCAGCCCCAGCATTTT.

This clonotype was counted ten times or more. Its ends do not fully match the called genes, so a read error is possible. The chain combines TRBV3-1 with TRBJ2-7; TRBD1 aligns across 7 bases. This CDR3 is built from 15 residues. Germline V CDR1 and CDR2: LGHDT, YNNKEL (reference sequence). The CDR3 nucleotides read TGTGCCAGCAGACAAGACAGGGCAGGCGGCTACGAGCAGTACTTC. As protein: CASRQDRAGGYEQYF.

This clonotype came up once. The rearrangement links TRBV4-1 to TRBJ2-3; a weak D match, TRBD1 (5 bases). The DNA end is more similar to TRBJ1-5, so the J call may be wrong. This CDR3 has 16 residues. Looked up from germline, CDR1 is MGHRA and CDR2 is YSYEKL. In DNA, the CDR3 is TGCGCCAGCAGCCAACTGGCAGGGACGAGCACAGATACGCAGCATTTT. The encoded protein is CASSQLAGTSTDTQHF.

There are many counts of this clonotype. This sequence joins TRBV7-9 and TRBJ2-2; 7 bases line up with TRBD1. This CDR3 contains 16 residues. CDR1 is SEHNR and CDR2 is FQNEAQ in the germline V gene (reference sequence). With V trimmed by 2 bases and J by 2 bases, 5 bases remained unmatched. In DNA form, the CDR3 reads TGTGCCAGCAGCTTAATTTGGGACAGCAACACCGGGGAGCTGTTTTTT. It specifies CASSLIWDSNTGELFF. The full variable domain, in which reference TRBV7-9 and TRBJ2-2 provide the parts outside the CDR3, is DTGVSQNPRHKITKRGQNVTFRCDPISEHNRLYWYRQTLGQGPEFLTYFQNEAQLEKSRLLSDRFSAERPKGSFSTLEIQRTEQGDSAMYLCASSLIWDSNTGELFFGEGSRLTVL.

A note on this clonotype: A read error is possible here, since a much larger clone lies one base away. The chain joins TRBV30 to TRBJ2-6; D possibly uses TRBD1 or TRBD2 (5 bases each). Germline values: CDR1 GTSNPN, CDR2 SVGIG (reference sequence). CDR3 length: 15 amino acids. The CDR3 DNA is TGTGCCTGGAGTGAGGAGGACTCTGGGGCCAACGTCCCGACTTTC. It codes for CAWSEEDSGANVPTF. The entire variable domain, with the rest obtained from reference TRBV30 and TRBJ2-6, is as follows: SQTIHQWPATLVQPVGSPLSLECTVEGTSNPNLYWYRQAAGRGLQLLFYSVGIGQISSEVPQNLSASRPQDRQFILSSKKLLLSDSGFYLCAWSEEDSGANVPTFGAGSRLTVL.

Concerning this clonotype: One end of the junction is discordant with germline, which a read error may explain. J is TRBJ2-3 and V is TRBV30; D uncertain. CDR3 size: 14 residues. Germline CDR1 and CDR2: GTSNPN and SVGIG (reference sequence). The CDR3 nucleotides read TGTACCTGGAGTCTAACCATGGGAAGCGATACGCAGTATTTT. Amino acids: CTWSLTMGSDTQYF.

This clonotype was seen only a few times. The chain employs TRBV20-1 and TRBJ2-5, with D possibly being TRBD1 (5 bases). This CDR3 is built from 13 residues. V lost 3 bases to trimming and J lost 2 bases, with 10 bases between them. Germline V gives CDR1 DFQATT, CDR2 SNEGSKA (reference sequence). CDR3 loop: CSASPREQETQYF. Here the CDR3 DNA reads TGCAGTGCTAGTCCCAGGGAACAAGAGACCCAGTACTTC.

The V and J genes are TRBV11-2 and TRBJ2-7, with no clear D. The CDR3 totals 15 residues. The germline V gene encodes CDR1 SGHAT and CDR2 FQNNGV. V was clipped by 1 base and J by 0 bases, with 10 bases between them. CDR3 loop: CASSLGSPSSYEQYF. In DNA, the CDR3 is TGTGCCAGCAGCTTAGGATCCCCCAGCTCCTACGAGCAGTACTTC.

This clonotype was observed many times. The chain couples TRBV9 to TRBJ2-5, with 8 bases matching TRBD1. This CDR3 has 14 amino acids. V lost 4 bases to trimming and J lost 3 bases; unmatched junction nucleotides: 5. Germline CDR1 and CDR2: SGDLS and YYNGEE. CDR3 amino acids: CASSPPDREETQYF. The CDR3 coding sequence is TGTGCCAGCAGCCCACCGGACAGGGAAGAGACCCAGTACTTC.

This clonotype showed up many times. The chain uses TRBV6-1 and TRBJ1-1; D possibly corresponds to TRBD1 (6 bases). This CDR3 has 14 amino acids. Germline V lookup: CDR1 MNHNS, CDR2 SASEGT. V lost 3 bases and J lost 0, with 8 bases in between. CDR3 coding DNA: TGTGCCAGCAGTGAGGACAGCATGAACACTGAAGCTTTCTTT. This codes for CASSEDSMNTEAFF.

In regard to this clonotype: A much larger clonotype is one base distant, so this may be a read error. The chain combines TRBV13 with TRBJ2-7, with 9 bases that match TRBD1. The length of the CDR3 is 14 residues. The germline CDR1 and CDR2 sequences are PRHDT and FYEKMQ (reference sequence). CDR3 sequence reads: CASSSRQGVYKQYF. CDR3 DNA sequence: TGTGCCAGCAGCTCCCGACAGGGGGTCTACAAGCAGTACTTC. Looking up the rest from reference TRBV13 and TRBJ2-7 gives the full variable domain: AAGVIQSPRHLIKEKRETATLKCYPIPRHDTVYWYQQGPGQDPQFLISFYEKMQSDKGSIPDRFSAQQFSDYHSELNMSSLELGDSALYFCASSSRQGVYKQYFGPGTRLTVT.

This CDR3 is CASNFAGGLYEQYF. CDR3 coding DNA: TGTGCCAGCAATTTTGCAGGGGGGCTCTACGAGCAGTACTTC. The V call is TRBV27, the J call TRBJ2-7; D might be TRBD1 (7 bases). Germline V gene sequence: CDR1 MNHEY, CDR2 SMNVEV (reference sequence). V was trimmed by 7 bases and J by 3 bases, leaving 16 bases between them. The CDR3 is 14 residues long.

This clonotype has ten or more counts. The junction departs from the called germline gene at one end, perhaps through a read error. The chain carries TRBV27 and TRBJ1-1; D not certain. Germline lookup yields CDR1 MNHEY and CDR2 SMNVEV (reference sequence). This CDR3 has 13 residues. CDR3 bases: TGTGCCAGCAGCTTATCAGTGAACACTGAAGCTTTCTTT. Encoded protein: CASSLSVNTEAFF.